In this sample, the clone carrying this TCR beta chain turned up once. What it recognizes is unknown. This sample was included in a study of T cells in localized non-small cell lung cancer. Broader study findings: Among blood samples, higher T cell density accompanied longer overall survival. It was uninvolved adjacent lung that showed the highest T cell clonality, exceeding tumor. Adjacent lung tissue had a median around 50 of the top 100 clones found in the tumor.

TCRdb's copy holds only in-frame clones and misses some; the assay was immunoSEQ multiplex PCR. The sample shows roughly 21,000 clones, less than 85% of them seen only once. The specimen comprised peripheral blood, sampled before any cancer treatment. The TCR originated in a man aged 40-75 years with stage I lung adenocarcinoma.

This CDR3 reads CASSLTSGSGANVLTF. CDR3 in DNA: TGTGCCAGCAGCTTAACTTCTGGTTCTGGGGCCAACGTCCTGACTTTC. V is TRBV7-3 and J is TRBJ2-6; D is unresolved. Germline V gives CDR1 SGHTA, CDR2 FQGTGA. The length of the CDR3 is 16 residues. V gave up 0 bases and J gave up 1 base, with 7 bases separating them.